This entry lists 27 T cell receptor beta chains sequenced from one sample in a study of cytomegalovirus exposure and HLA in healthy donors. Primers: 60 Vbeta forward and 13 Jbeta reverse. The method was immunoSEQ multiplex PCR; TCRdb's version includes in-frame clones alone and lacks a portion of them. The sample totals roughly 54,000 clones; its top ten clones hold more than 10%. Material: PBMCs. These receptors came from a woman in her 30s in good health and CMV-seropositive.

The chain combines TRBV28 with TRBJ1-1; 7 nucleotides agree with TRBD1. The CDR3 contains 14 residues. With V trimmed by 6 bases and J by 5 bases, 9 bases remained unmatched. CDR1 and CDR2 (germline): MDHEN, SYDVKM. The CDR3 DNA follows: TGTGCCAGCAGGGTACCAGGGGGTTGGACTGAAGCTTTCTTT. It specifies CASRVPGGWTEAFF.

The CDR3 region has the DNA TGTGCCTGGAAATACGCGGGAGCGGGGAGATACGCGCAGTATTTT. Its protein product is CAWKYAGAGRYAQYF. This chain uses TRBV30 with TRBJ2-3; TRBD2 matches at 7 bases. The ends lost 4 bases at V and 10 bases at J; junction bases unmatched: 17. Germline V gives CDR1 GTSNPN, CDR2 SVGIG (reference sequence). This CDR3 comprises 15 residues.

Details on this clone: At one of its ends the junction is not consistent with the germline gene, which may arise from a read error. The chain uses TRBV10-2 and TRBJ1-2; no firm D call. The V gene's germline CDR1 is WSHSY and CDR2 SAAADI. The CDR3 extends over 11 amino acids. CDR3 residues: CARSDDTGYTF. The CDR3 DNA reads as TGCGCCAGAAGTGACGACACTGGCTACACCTTC.

The chain couples TRBV6-6 to TRBJ2-7, with 8 positions matching TRBD2. Germline V gene lookup returns CDR1 MNHNY and CDR2 SVGAGI (reference sequence). With 5 bases clipped from V and 3 bases from J, the junction kept 9 bases outside the gene matches. The CDR3 is 15 residues long. CDR3 region: CASSLGGGAYYEQYF. CDR3 in DNA: TGTGCCAGCAGTCTCGGGGGGGGCGCATACTACGAGCAGTACTTC.

This chain uses TRBV5-1 with TRBJ2-1, with TRBD2 matching 8 bases. CDR1 SGHRS and CDR2 YFSETQ come from the germline V gene. Trimming took 0 bases from V and 8 from J; bases not matched to a gene: 7. The CDR3 spans 15 residues. CDR3 in amino acids: CASSLGPGGWDEQFF. The CDR3 DNA sequence: TGCGCCAGCAGCTTGGGCCCGGGAGGGTGGGATGAGCAGTTCTTC.

The chain uses TRBV19 and TRBJ1-5; 8 bases agree with TRBD1. Germline V lookup: CDR1 LNHDA, CDR2 SQIVND (reference sequence). The V and J ends lost 5 bases and 9 bases, in that order; junction bases with no gene match: 9. This CDR3 is 14 amino acids long. Written as DNA, the CDR3 is TGTGCCAGTAGTTCCGGGACAGGTCTATCGCCCCAGCATTTT. Protein sequence: CASSSGTGLSPQHF.

The J gene is TRBJ1-5, the V gene TRBV2; possibly TRBD1 for D (6 bases). The CDR3 is 13 residues long. The germline V and J ends were trimmed by 6 bases and 3 bases, with 9 bases remaining between them. CDR1 SNHLY and CDR2 FYNNEI come from the germline V gene. The CDR3 spells CASRLGHNQPQHF. Written as DNA, the CDR3 is TGTGCCAGCAGATTGGGACACAATCAGCCCCAGCATTTT.

V and J are TRBV25-1 and TRBJ1-5; 9 nucleotides align to TRBD1. CDR3 size: 17 residues. V gave up 1 base and J gave up 1 base; unmatched junction bases: 5. In germline, CDR1 is MGHDK, CDR2 SYGVNS. The CDR3, as DNA: TGTGCCAGCAGTGAATCCGGGACAGGGTTAAGCAATCAGCCCCAGCATTTT. As protein: CASSESGTGLSNQPQHF. Using reference TRBV25-1 and TRBJ1-5 for the parts outside the CDR3, the full variable domain is EADIYQTPRYLVIGTGKKITLECSQTMGHDKMYWYQQDPGMELHLIHYSYGVNSTEKGDLSSESTVSRIRTEHFPLTLESARPSHTSQYLCASSESGTGLSNQPQHFGDGTRLSIL.

The J gene is TRBJ2-7, the V gene TRBV18; D is unclear. The CDR3 totals 12 residues. Germline V CDR1 and CDR2: KGHSH, LQKENI. V was clipped by 2 bases and J by 4 bases, with 6 bases between them. CDR3 coding DNA: TGTGCCAGCTCACCAGCGGTATACGAGCAGTACTTC. This encodes CASSPAVYEQYF.

The chain employs TRBV6-6 and TRBJ1-6, with D unclear. Per germline, CDR1 MNHNY and CDR2 SVGAGI (reference sequence). This CDR3 contains 16 residues. V dropped 5 bases and J dropped 3 bases, with 14 bases sitting between them. CDR3 sequence: CASSLSITSYNSPLHF. CDR3 sequence (DNA): TGTGCCAGCAGTCTTAGCATTACCAGCTATAATTCACCCCTCCACTTT.

The chain has TRBV2 and TRBJ2-3; 7 bases align to TRBD1. V trimming: 4 bases; J trimming: 2 bases; junction bases outside the gene matches: 3. CDR3 length: 14 amino acids. The V gene's germline CDR1 is SNHLY and CDR2 FYNNEI. Here the CDR3 reads CASSVGTVTDTQYF. Here the CDR3 DNA reads TGTGCCAGCAGTGTTGGGACAGTCACAGATACGCAGTATTTT.

Written as DNA, the CDR3 is TGTGCCAGCAGCTTAGGGGGACTGGACGAGCAGTACTTC. Translation: CASSLGGLDEQYF. The V and J genes are TRBV11-3 and TRBJ2-7, with a weak D call TRBD2 (6 bases). V lost 1 base to trimming and J lost 5 bases, with 9 bases between them. The length of the CDR3 is 13 residues. Germline V lookup: CDR1 SGHNT, CDR2 YENEEA.

V and J are TRBV7-9 and TRBJ1-6, with TRBD1 as a possible D gene (6 bases). The V gene's germline CDR1 is SEHNR and CDR2 FQNEAQ (reference sequence). The CDR3 has 14 amino acids. The V gene lost 3 bases and the J gene lost 4 bases, with 7 bases spanning the gap. CDR3 amino acids: CASSLDSYNSPLHF. The CDR3 bases are TGTGCCAGCAGCTTGGACAGTTATAATTCACCCCTCCACTTT.

The rearrangement joins TRBV7-8 to TRBJ2-1; the D gene is possibly TRBD2 (6 bases). Germline loops: CDR1 SGHVS, CDR2 FQNEAQ. The germline V and J ends were trimmed by 1 base and 7 bases, with 11 bases remaining between them. The CDR3 is made up of 14 amino acids. CDR3 DNA: TGTGCCAGCAGCTTAGTTAAGGGGAGGAATGAGCAGTTCTTC. It yields the protein CASSLVKGRNEQFF.

The chain carries TRBV28 and TRBJ1-3, with no clear D. The V gene's germline CDR1 is MDHEN and CDR2 SYDVKM. Between the trimmed V and J ends, which lost 6 bases and 2 bases, there was a span of 5 bases. The CDR3 extends over 12 amino acids. CDR3 coding DNA: TGTGCCAGCAGGGGAGCTGGAAACACCATATATTTT. Translation gives CASRGAGNTIYF.

The genes are TRBV25-1 and TRBJ2-5; 7 bases map to TRBD1. Gene TRBJ2-7 matches the end of the DNA better, so the J call may be wrong. Germline V gene data show CDR1 as MGHDK and CDR2 as SYGVNS. The CDR3 extends over 13 amino acids. This CDR3 is CASRQGLSYEQYF. The CDR3 region has the DNA TGTGCCAGCAGACAGGGGCTATCCTACGAGCAGTACTTC.

The chain carries TRBV28 and TRBJ1-5, with no clear D. CDR1 is MDHEN and CDR2 is SYDVKM in the germline V gene. This CDR3 contains 14 residues. Trimming shortened V by 7 bases and J by 3 bases, and 13 bases separated the two germline ends. The CDR3, as DNA: TGTGCCAGCAATACTCAAAGTTACAATCAGCCCCAGCATTTT. Translating it yields CASNTQSYNQPQHF.

This chain uses TRBV11-3 with TRBJ1-1; perhaps TRBD1 as D (6 bases). The CDR3 length is 15 residues. Trimming took off 6 bases at V and 1 base at J, with 15 bases between the two ends. Germline V CDR1 and CDR2: SGHNT, YENEEA. The CDR3 coding sequence is TGTGCCAGCAGGGACTCGGGGGGGCAGAACACTGAAGCTTTCTTT. It translates to CASRDSGGQNTEAFF.

V is TRBV11-3 and J is TRBJ2-1; 8 bases agree with TRBD1. The germline CDR1 and CDR2 sequences are SGHNT and YENEEA. The CDR3 covers 15 residues. With V trimmed by 3 bases and J by 5 bases, 6 bases remained unmatched. DNA of the CDR3: TGTGCCAGCAGCTTGATTGGACAGGGTCACAATGAGCAGTTCTTC. Its protein is CASSLIGQGHNEQFF.

V usage is TRBV18 and J usage is TRBJ2-7, with 9 bases lining up with TRBD1. Trimming took 2 bases from V and 7 from J; bases not matched to a gene: 6. This CDR3 has 14 amino acids. From germline, CDR1 is KGHSH and CDR2 LQKENI. As DNA, the CDR3 is TGTGCCAGCTCACCAGGGACAGGGTCGGGAGAGCAGTACTTC. Translation: CASSPGTGSGEQYF.

The chain joins TRBV29-1 to TRBJ2-5; 7 bases are shared with TRBD1. The CDR3 consists of 13 residues. V shed 6 bases, J shed 4 bases, and the junction held 8 bases outside the gene matches. Germline loops: CDR1 SQVTM, CDR2 ANQGSEA. The CDR3 reads CSVLGQGVETQYF. The CDR3, as DNA: TGCAGCGTCCTCGGGCAGGGGGTAGAGACCCAGTACTTC. The variable domain in full, completed from reference TRBV29-1 and TRBJ2-5, reads SAVISQKPSRDICQRGTSLTIQCQVDSQVTMMFWYRQQPGQSLTLIATANQGSEATYESGFVIDKFPISRPNLTFSTLTVSNMSPEDSSIYLCSVLGQGVETQYFGPGTRLLVL.

This chain connects TRBV5-1 to TRBJ1-2; TRBD1 matches 11 bases. CDR3 size: 15 residues. The trim removed 2 bases at V and 2 bases at J, leaving 2 bases unmatched. Per the germline V gene, CDR1 is SGHRS and CDR2 is YFSETQ. CDR3 in amino acids: CASSLRDRGNYGYTF. The CDR3 nucleotides are TGCGCCAGCAGCTTAAGGGACAGGGGGAACTATGGCTACACCTTC.

The chain couples TRBV6-1 to TRBJ2-3, with 10 bases fitting TRBD1. V was clipped by 10 bases and J by 3 bases; unmatched bases: 7. The CDR3 covers 14 residues. Germline CDR1 is MNHNS and CDR2 is SASEGT. The CDR3 DNA follows: TGTGCCAACGGGGGACAGGGGAGAACAGATACGCAGTATTTT. This sequence encodes CANGGQGRTDTQYF.

V and J are TRBV5-1 and TRBJ2-2; the match to TRBD2 covers 7 bases. The CDR3 loop spans 15 amino acids. CDR1 and CDR2 (germline): SGHRS, YFSETQ. After removal of 1 base from V and 5 bases from J, the junction contained 5 bases not matched to a gene. In DNA form, the CDR3 reads TGCGCCAGCAGCTTGTTAAGCGGGACGACCGGGGAGCTGTTTTTT. Encoded protein: CASSLLSGTTGELFF. The full variable domain, in which reference TRBV5-1 and TRBJ2-2 provide the parts outside the CDR3, is KAGVTQTPRYLIKTRGQQVTLSCSPISGHRSVSWYQQTPGQGLQFLFEYFSETQRNKGNFPGRFSGRQFSNSRSEMNVSTLELGDSALYLCASSLLSGTTGELFFGEGSRLTVL.

The V call is TRBV5-6, the J call TRBJ1-2, with 8 nucleotides matching TRBD1. The germline V gene has CDR1 SGHDT and CDR2 YYEEEE. V shed 4 bases and J 8 bases; nucleotides not matched to a gene: 7. The CDR3 totals 13 residues. The CDR3 region is CASSQPDRGGYTF. The DNA of the CDR3 is TGTGCCAGCAGCCAGCCTGACAGGGGAGGCTACACCTTC.

V usage is TRBV30 and J usage is TRBJ2-2, with 7 bases aligning to TRBD2. CDR1 is GTSNPN and CDR2 is SVGIG in the germline V gene (reference sequence). J lost 7 bases, V lost 0 bases, and 11 bases had no gene match. There are 16 residues in the CDR3. CDR3 amino acids: CAWSVLSGSAGGELFF. The DNA for the CDR3 is TGTGCCTGGAGTGTACTTAGCGGGTCGGCAGGCGGGGAGCTGTTTTTT.

The rearrangement uses TRBV4-1 and TRBJ2-6; 9 bases line up with TRBD1. Per germline, CDR1 MGHRA and CDR2 YSYEKL. This CDR3 region has 19 residues. V was pared by 3 bases and J by 2 bases, with 11 bases of the junction left unmatched. For the CDR3, the DNA is TGCGCCAGCAGCCAGGACAGGGGACAAAACGTCCCTGGGGCCAACGTCCTGACTTTC. It codes for CASSQDRGQNVPGANVLTF.